This T cell receptor (beta chain) emerged from a study of T cell responses to AZD1222 COVID-19 vaccine. Germline lookup yields CDR1 SQVTM and CDR2 ANQGSEA. The length of the CDR3 is 11 residues. Trimming took 6 bases from V and 0 from J, leaving 5 bases between them. Note on this clone: Antigen: not known.

Some clones are missing from TCRdb's copy, which holds only in-frame ones; the method was immunoSEQ multiplex PCR. This table holds about 130,000 clones, about 89% found once. Overall study results and limits: Only six individuals given AZD1222 were seropositive at baseline.

This clonotype was sampled from an adult in good health. The chain has TRBV29-1 and TRBJ1-1, with no clear D. Sequenced here: peripheral blood, sampled on day 0 of AZD1222 vaccination. Here the CDR3 reads CSVALNTEAFF. DNA of the CDR3: TGCAGCGTCGCCTTGAACACTGAAGCTTTCTTT.